This TCR beta chain was found in a study of glioma-infiltrating T cells after dendritic cell vaccination. Overall study: Residual fresh-frozen tumor from the vaccine-lysate resection served as pretreatment tumor.

Selection required adequate fresh-frozen tumor tissue plus more than two years' survival data. No glioblastoma patient carried an isocitrate dehydrogenase mutation. Tumor tissue had over 20% tumor content by H&E staining. This table comes from immunoSEQ multiplex PCR, and its TCRdb copy is limited to in-frame clones, with some not included. The sample records over 950 clones, 86% being singletons. Sequences were derived from tumor tissue, sampled before dendritic cell vaccination. The sequence came from a human donor with glioblastoma.

DNA for the CDR3: TGCGCCAGCAGCGCCAACACCGTACGGGGTGGCTACACCTTC. This encodes CASSANTVRGGYTF. The V call is TRBV5-1, the J call TRBJ1-2; D ambiguous. Germline loops: CDR1 SGHRS, CDR2 YFSETQ. V shed 4 bases and J shed 7 bases, with 17 bases lying between them. The CDR3 covers 14 residues.